The 2 T cell receptor beta chains reported below all come from one sample, sequenced in a study of cytomegalovirus exposure and HLA in healthy donors. PCR was performed using 60 Vbeta and 13 Jbeta primers. Data came from immunoSEQ multiplex PCR; TCRdb stores just in-frame clones and leaves some out. Of 140,000 to 150,000 clones in the sample, around three quarters were seen once. Sequencing used PBMCs. These receptor sequences come from a woman between 18 and 29 years old in good health and CMV-seropositive.

The V call is TRBV28, the J call TRBJ2-1; TRBD2 matches at 12 bases. Per the germline V gene, CDR1 is MDHEN and CDR2 is SYDVKM. The CDR3 covers 17 residues. J was trimmed by 8 bases and V by 4 bases; bases with no gene match: 12. Here the CDR3 reads CASSYVLAGGLSHEQFF. In DNA form, the CDR3 reads TGTGCCAGCAGTTACGTCCTAGCGGGGGGGCTGTCCCATGAGCAGTTCTTC.

The chain couples TRBV6-1 to TRBJ2-7; TRBD1 matches 7 bases. This CDR3 is 15 amino acids long. The trim removed 0 bases at V and 3 bases at J, leaving 5 bases unmatched. Germline V gene lookup returns CDR1 MNHNS and CDR2 SASEGT. This CDR3 is CASSEATTGDYEQYF. CDR3 bases: TGTGCCAGCAGTGAAGCGACAACAGGGGACTACGAGCAGTACTTC.